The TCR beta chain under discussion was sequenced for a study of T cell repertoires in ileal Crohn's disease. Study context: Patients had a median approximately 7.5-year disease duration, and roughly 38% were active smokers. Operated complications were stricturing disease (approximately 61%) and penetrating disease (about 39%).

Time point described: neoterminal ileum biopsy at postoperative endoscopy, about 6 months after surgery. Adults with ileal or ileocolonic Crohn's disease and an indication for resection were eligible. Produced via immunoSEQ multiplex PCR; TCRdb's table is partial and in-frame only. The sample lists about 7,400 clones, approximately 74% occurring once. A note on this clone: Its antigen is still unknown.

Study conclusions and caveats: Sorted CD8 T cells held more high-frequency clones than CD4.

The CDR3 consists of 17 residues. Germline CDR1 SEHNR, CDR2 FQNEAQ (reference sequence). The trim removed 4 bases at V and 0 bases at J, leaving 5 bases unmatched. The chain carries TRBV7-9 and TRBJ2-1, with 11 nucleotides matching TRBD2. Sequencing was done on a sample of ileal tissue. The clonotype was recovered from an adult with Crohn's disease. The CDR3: CASSSRLAGSSYNEQFF. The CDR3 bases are TGTGCCAGCAGCTCTCGACTAGCGGGGAGCTCCTACAATGAGCAGTTCTTC.